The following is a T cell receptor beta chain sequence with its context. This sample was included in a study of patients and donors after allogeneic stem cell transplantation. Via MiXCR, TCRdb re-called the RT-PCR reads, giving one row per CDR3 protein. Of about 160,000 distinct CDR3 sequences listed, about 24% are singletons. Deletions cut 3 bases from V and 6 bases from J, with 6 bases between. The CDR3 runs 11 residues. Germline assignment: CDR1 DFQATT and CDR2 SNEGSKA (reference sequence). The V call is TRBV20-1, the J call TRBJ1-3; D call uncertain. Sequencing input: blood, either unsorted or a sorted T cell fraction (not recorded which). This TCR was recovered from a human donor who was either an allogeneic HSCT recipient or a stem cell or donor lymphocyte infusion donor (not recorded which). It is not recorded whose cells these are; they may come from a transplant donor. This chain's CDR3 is CSASGSNTIYF. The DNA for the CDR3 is TGCAGTGCTAGCGGATCAAACACCATATATTTT.